The 6 T cell receptor beta chains below all came from one sample that was sequenced in a study of T cell responses to AZD1222 COVID-19 vaccine. Sequenced by immunoSEQ multiplex PCR; TCRdb stores in-frame clones only, minus some. This table has some 130,000 clones, under 95% appearing once. The specimen was peripheral blood, collected on day 0 of AZD1222 vaccination. The receptors here all came from an adult in good health.

The V and J genes are TRBV4-1 and TRBJ1-3; 12 positions match TRBD1. CDR3 length: 17 residues. V trimming: 4 bases; J trimming: 4 bases; junction bases outside the gene matches: 8. Germline values: CDR1 MGHRA, CDR2 YSYEKL. The CDR3 sequence: CASSLLGTGGYGNTIYF. In DNA, the CDR3 is TGCGCCAGCAGCCTCCTTGGGACAGGGGGCTACGGAAACACCATATATTTT.

The J gene is TRBJ1-2, the V gene TRBV7-9; maybe TRBD1 (5 bases). The CDR3 length is 15 residues. Trimming took off 5 bases at V and 0 bases at J, with 13 bases between the two ends. Germline CDR1 SEHNR, CDR2 FQNEAQ (reference sequence). The CDR3 reads CASSPRTLANYGYTF. The CDR3 DNA follows: TGTGCCAGCAGCCCAAGGACACTAGCTAACTATGGCTACACCTTC. The entire variable domain, with the rest obtained from reference TRBV7-9 and TRBJ1-2, is as follows: DTGVSQNPRHKITKRGQNVTFRCDPISEHNRLYWYRQTLGQGPEFLTYFQNEAQLEKSRLLSDRFSAERPKGSFSTLEIQRTEQGDSAMYLCASSPRTLANYGYTFGSGTRLTVV.

The chain links TRBV4-2 to TRBJ2-1; 13 positions agree with TRBD2. This CDR3 comprises 16 residues. The V gene end was trimmed by 3 bases and the J gene end by 5 bases; junction bases not matched to a gene: 4. The germline V gene encodes CDR1 LGHNA and CDR2 YNFKEQ. This chain's CDR3 is CASSQRGLAGDNEQFF. The CDR3 DNA sequence: TGTGCCAGCAGCCAGCGCGGACTAGCGGGGGACAATGAGCAGTTCTTC.

V gene TRBV7-9 combines with J gene TRBJ2-7, with D perhaps matching TRBD2 (5 bases). The V and J ends lost 1 base and 8 bases respectively, with 9 bases between them. The germline V gene has CDR1 SEHNR and CDR2 FQNEAQ (reference sequence). CDR3 length: 12 amino acids. In DNA, the CDR3 is TGTGCCAGCAGCTTAGAACGGAGGCAGCAGTACTTC. This gives the protein CASSLERRQQYF.

As regards this clone: Other nucleotide sequences from this sample produce the same CDR3. The V call is TRBV3-1 (or the pseudogene TRBV3-2), the J call TRBJ1-6; D not resolved. This CDR3 comprises 12 residues. The germline gives CDR1 LGHDT, CDR2 YNNKEL (reference sequence). The V end was cut by 1 base, the J end by 10 bases, with 5 bases between. The CDR3 bases are TGTGCCAGCAGCCAAGTTGGGTCACCCCTCCACTTT. Translating it yields CASSQVGSPLHF.

The genes are TRBV14 and TRBJ1-5; a weak D match, TRBD1 (6 bases). Germline-derived CDR1 and CDR2 are SGHDN and FVKESK. The CDR3 length is 13 residues. Trimming took 4 bases from V and 5 from J, leaving 9 bases between them. CDR3 nucleotide sequence: TGTGCCAGCAGCCTACAGGGCGATCAGCCCCAGCATTTT. It yields the protein CASSLQGDQPQHF.